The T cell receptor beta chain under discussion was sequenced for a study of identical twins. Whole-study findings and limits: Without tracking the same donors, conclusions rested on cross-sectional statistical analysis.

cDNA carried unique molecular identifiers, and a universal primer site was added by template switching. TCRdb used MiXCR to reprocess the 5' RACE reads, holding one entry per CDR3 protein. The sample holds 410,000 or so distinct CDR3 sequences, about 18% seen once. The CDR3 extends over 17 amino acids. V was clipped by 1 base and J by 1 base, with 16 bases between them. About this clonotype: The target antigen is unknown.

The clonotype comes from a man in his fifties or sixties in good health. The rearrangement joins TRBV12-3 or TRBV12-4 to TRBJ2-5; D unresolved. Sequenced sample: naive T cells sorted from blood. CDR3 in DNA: TGTGCCAGCAGTTTAGTGAGCGCAGACGGTTTCCAAGAGACCCAGTACTTC. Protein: CASSLVSADGFQETQYF.